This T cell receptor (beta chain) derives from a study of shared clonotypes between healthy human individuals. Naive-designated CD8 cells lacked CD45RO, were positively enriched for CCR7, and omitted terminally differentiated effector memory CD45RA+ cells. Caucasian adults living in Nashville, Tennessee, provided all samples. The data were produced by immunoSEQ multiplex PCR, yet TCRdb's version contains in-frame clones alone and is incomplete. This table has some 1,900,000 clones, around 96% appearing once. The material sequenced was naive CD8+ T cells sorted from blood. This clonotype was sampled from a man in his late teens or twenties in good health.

The CDR3 coding sequence is TGCGCCAGCAGTGAGTCGAGAGACCCCCGGCGAGCCGGGGAGCTGTTTTTT. This encodes CASSESRDPRRAGELFF. The chain links TRBV10-1 to TRBJ2-2, with D hard to call. The V end was cut by 0 bases, the J end by 6 bases, with 17 bases between. CDR1 WNHNN and CDR2 SYGVQD come from the germline V gene (reference sequence). This CDR3 has 17 residues.